The rows below give T cell receptor beta chains drawn from one sample of a study of OX40 agonist ivuxolimab in advanced cancers. Profiled with immunoSEQ multiplex PCR; TCRdb holds only in-frame clones, not every one. The table includes approximately 12,000 clones, under 85% detected once. The source was CD4+ or CD8+ T cells sorted from blood, collected in a trial of the OX40 agonist ivuxolimab. These receptors were obtained from an adult with an advanced solid tumor such as melanoma, head and neck, liver or kidney cancer. Each CDR3 is given with its conserved first and last residue. The order of the fields is V gene, clone size, J gene, D gene, CDR3 protein, CDR3 DNA. A D gene is named only where the DNA matches it firmly. For some rows the clone size is stated as once, few or many, or as a class when expanded; others skip it.

TRBV30	-	TRBJ2-1	TRBD2	CALTPPGLAGPEQFF	TGTGCCCTGACTCCTCCGGGACTAGCGGGGCCCGAGCAGTTCTTC
TRBV15	-	TRBJ1-2	TRBD1	CATRDGTGDGYTF	TGTGCCACCAGAGACGGGACAGGGGATGGCTACACCTTC
TRBV9	-	TRBJ1-2	-	CASSVVEGSYGYTF	TGTGCCAGCAGCGTAGTGGAGGGAAGCTATGGCTACACCTTC
TRBV7-9	-	TRBJ2-1	-	CASSLGGAYSYNEQFF	TGTGCCAGCAGCTTGGGTGGGGCGTACTCCTACAATGAGCAGTTCTTC
TRBV19	-	TRBJ1-5	-	CASSIIQDSPDQPQHF	TGTGCCAGTAGTATAATTCAAGACAGCCCCGATCAGCCCCAGCATTTT
TRBV7-9	-	TRBJ1-2	-	CASSPGGYTF	TGTGCCAGCAGTCCCGGGGGCTACACCTTC
TRBV6-5	-	TRBJ1-1	TRBD1	CASSYGQGPTEAFF	TGTGCCAGCAGTTACGGACAGGGGCCCACTGAAGCTTTCTTT
TRBV7-6	large	TRBJ2-7	-	CASSSGPNYEQYF	TGTGCCAGCAGCTCGGGACCTAACTACGAGCAGTACTTC
TRBV5-8	-	TRBJ2-7	-	CASSLGQVYEQYF	TGTGCCAGCAGCTTGGGGCAAGTTTACGAGCAGTACTTC
TRBV5-4	-	TRBJ1-2	-	CASSLMAGDGYTF	TGTGCCAGCAGCTTGATGGCGGGGGATGGCTACACCTTC
TRBV20-1	-	TRBJ1-2	-	CSAPDTYGYTF	TGCAGTGCTCCCGACACCTATGGCTACACCTTC
TRBV6-6	-	TRBJ2-7	-	CASSYSIGAYEQYF	TGTGCCAGCAGTTACTCGATAGGGGCCTACGAGCAGTACTTC
TRBV30	-	TRBJ2-5	TRBD2	CAWRAGLVRETQYF	TGTGCCTGGAGGGCCGGACTAGTTCGAGAGACCCAGTACTTC
TRBV4-1	-	TRBJ2-1	-	CASSQEESSYNEQFF	TGCGCCAGCAGCCAAGAGGAGAGCTCCTACAATGAGCAGTTCTTC
TRBV27	once	TRBJ2-7	-	CASSSPPDRRELYEQYF	TGTGCCAGCAGTTCCCCCCCCGATAGAAGGGAGCTCTACGAGCAGTACTTC
TRBV6-5	-	TRBJ2-7	-	CASSDSPYEQYF	TGTGCCAGCTCGGACAGTCCCTACGAGCAGTACTTC
TRBV19	-	TRBJ2-2	-	CASRSWGTDTGELFF	TGTGCCAGTAGGAGCTGGGGGACCGACACCGGGGAGCTGTTTTTT
TRBV18	-	TRBJ2-1	TRBD2	CASSPPTSGSYNEQFF	TGTGCCAGCTCACCCCCAACTAGCGGGAGCTACAATGAGCAGTTCTTC
TRBV10-3	-	TRBJ1-1	TRBD1	CAISSGGLEAFF	TGTGCCATCAGTTCAGGGGGGTTAGAAGCTTTCTTT
TRBV6-6	-	TRBJ2-5	-	CASSLALEQETQYF	TGTGCCAGCAGCTTAGCCCTTGAGCAAGAGACCCAGTACTTC
TRBV27	once	TRBJ1-5	TRBD1	CASSPGTGGNQPQHF	TGTGCCAGCAGCCCAGGGACAGGGGGCAATCAGCCCCAGCATTTT
TRBV5-6	-	TRBJ2-7	-	CASSFGVNYEQYF	TGTGCCAGCAGCTTTGGGGTGAACTACGAGCAGTACTTC
TRBV10-3	-	TRBJ1-2	TRBD1	CAITQGGGGLVYGYTF	TGTGCCATCACTCAGGGGGGAGGGGGCCTCGTCTATGGCTACACCTTC
TRBV7-8	-	TRBJ2-1	-	CASRSGRSSYNEQFF	TGTGCCAGCAGGAGCGGGCGGAGCTCCTACAATGAGCAGTTCTTC
TRBV7-3	-	TRBJ2-1	TRBD2	CASSLRLADYNEQFF	TGTGCCAGCAGCTTACGTCTAGCGGATTACAATGAGCAGTTCTTC
TRBV18	-	TRBJ1-2	-	CASSPRGTSEANYGYTF	TGTGCCAGCTCACCACGAGGGACGTCAGAAGCTAACTATGGCTACACCTTC
TRBV7-9	-	TRBJ2-1	TRBD2	CASSLGWEGRNEQFF	TGTGCCAGCAGCTTGGGGTGGGAGGGCCGAAATGAGCAGTTCTTC
TRBV7-2	once	TRBJ2-2	TRBD1	CASSLRTGADTGELFF	TGTGCCAGCAGCTTACGGACAGGGGCAGACACCGGGGAGCTGTTTTTT
TRBV5-1	-	TRBJ2-3	-	CASSLETDTQYF	TGCGCCAGCAGCTTGGAAACAGATACGCAGTATTTT
TRBV19	once	TRBJ2-4	-	CASRWGLENIQYF	TGTGCCAGTAGGTGGGGACTGGAAAACATTCAGTACTTC
TRBV6-5	once	TRBJ1-1	-	CASSYINTEAFF	TGTGCCAGCAGTTATATCAACACTGAAGCTTTCTTT
TRBV9	-	TRBJ2-3	-	CASSVESGVPGTQYF	TGTGCCAGCAGCGTAGAGTCAGGCGTGCCTGGTACGCAGTATTTT
TRBV15	few	TRBJ1-1	-	CATSRTNTEAFF	TGTGCCACCAGCAGGACGAACACTGAAGCTTTCTTT
TRBV6-5	-	TRBJ2-7	-	CASSYFFGSYEQYF	TGTGCCAGCAGTTATTTTTTCGGGAGCTACGAGCAGTACTTC
TRBV19	-	TRBJ2-7	-	CASSFGISYEQYF	TGTGCCAGTAGTTTCGGGATTTCCTACGAGCAGTACTTC
TRBV27	-	TRBJ2-7	TRBD1	CASSLRGRPYEQYF	TGTGCCAGCAGTTTAAGGGGGCGTCCCTACGAGCAGTACTTC